This entry is about one T cell receptor (beta chain). Its antigen is undetermined. Both 60 Vbeta primers and 13 Jbeta primers went into the PCR. Profiled with immunoSEQ multiplex PCR; TCRdb holds only in-frame clones, not every one. The data contain 110,000 to 150,000 clones, roughly 82% of them singletons. These data belong to a study of cytomegalovirus exposure and HLA in healthy donors. The CDR3 spans 18 residues. V was pared by 4 bases and J by 4 bases, with 15 bases of the junction left unmatched. Regarding the study as a whole: There were reportedly fewer N-insertions in an Asian-associated ancestry cluster than the roughly 670-donor mean, in a later analysis. The presence/absence work took it that sequencing depth was about the same across donors. Accurate prediction of HLA-A and HLA-B alleles (for most subjects) was reportedly achieved from TCR beta sequences. Reports indicated that the classifier achieved high specificity and sensitivity in diagnosing cytomegalovirus status.

Sequenced sample: PBMCs. This receptor was taken from a man younger than 40 in good health and CMV-seronegative. The rearrangement joins TRBV23-1 to TRBJ2-1, with 8 positions matching TRBD2. TRBV23-1 is known as an ORF, though its function is uncertain. CDR3 nucleotide sequence: TGCGCCAGCAGTCTAAAAATCGATCGCGGGGGGTTTTACAATGAGCAGTTCTTC. This encodes CASSLKIDRGGFYNEQFF.